The TCR beta chain under discussion was sequenced for a study of T-cell reconstitution after alpha-beta-depleted transplantation in children. This clonotype was detected ten times or more. This sample's TCRbeta library carried unique molecular identifier barcodes. TCRdb recomputed calls from the PCR reads with MiXCR, one row per CDR3 protein. The sample lists 250,000 to 350,000 distinct CDR3 sequences, approximately 9.8% occurring once. V lost 2 bases, J lost 6 bases, and 9 bases lay in between. This CDR3 is 13 amino acids long. The germline gives CDR1 SEHNR, CDR2 FQNEAQ (reference sequence). The chain combines TRBV7-9 with TRBJ2-3, with D maybe TRBD2 (5 bases). This specimen was PBMCs from the stem cell graft donor, taken from the stem cell graft. This TCR came from a human donor who donated a stem cell graft to a child with SCID. The CDR3 loop reads CASSLLGKDTQYF. The DNA for the CDR3 is TGTGCCAGCAGCTTACTCGGGAAGGATACGCAGTATTTT.